This T cell receptor beta chain emerged from a study of blood T cell repertoires in COVID-19. Study summary: COVID-19 samples from acute and convalescent phases originated in the United States, Italy and Spain. PBMCs, B-cell-depleted T cells, or T cells were the source of the cDNA or gDNA that made up the material.

Produced via immunoSEQ multiplex PCR; TCRdb's table is partial and in-frame only. This sample has 150,000 to 200,000 clones, with 81% found just once. Trimming at V came to 6 bases and at J to 2 bases, leaving 13 bases not matched to a gene. The germline gives CDR1 MNHEY, CDR2 SVGEGT. The length of the CDR3 is 18 residues. The rearrangement links TRBV6-2 or TRBV6-3 to TRBJ2-2, with TRBD2 matching 9 bases. This TCR derives from a woman of 80 years or more with COVID-19, enrolled during active disease. Sequencing was done on a sample of peripheral blood. The DNA for the CDR3 is TGTGCCAGCAGCAAAAATAGCGGGGGAAGACCTAACACCGGGGAGCTGTTTTTT. Its translation: CASSKNSGGRPNTGELFF.